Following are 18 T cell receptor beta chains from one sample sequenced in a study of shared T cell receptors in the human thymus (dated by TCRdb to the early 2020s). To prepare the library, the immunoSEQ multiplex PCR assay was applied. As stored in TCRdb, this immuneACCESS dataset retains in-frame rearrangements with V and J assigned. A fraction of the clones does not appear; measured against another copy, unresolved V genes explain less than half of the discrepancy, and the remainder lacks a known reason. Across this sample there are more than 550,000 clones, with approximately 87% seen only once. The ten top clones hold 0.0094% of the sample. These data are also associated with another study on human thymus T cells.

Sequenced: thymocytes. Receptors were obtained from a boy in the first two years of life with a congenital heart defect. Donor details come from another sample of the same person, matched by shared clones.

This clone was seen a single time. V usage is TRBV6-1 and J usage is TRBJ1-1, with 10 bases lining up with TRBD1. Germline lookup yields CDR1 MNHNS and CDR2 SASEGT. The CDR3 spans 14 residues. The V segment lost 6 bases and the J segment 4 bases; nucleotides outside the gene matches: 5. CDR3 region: CASRPGQGRTEAFF. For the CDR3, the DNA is TGTGCCAGCAGGCCGGGACAGGGGCGCACTGAAGCTTTCTTT.

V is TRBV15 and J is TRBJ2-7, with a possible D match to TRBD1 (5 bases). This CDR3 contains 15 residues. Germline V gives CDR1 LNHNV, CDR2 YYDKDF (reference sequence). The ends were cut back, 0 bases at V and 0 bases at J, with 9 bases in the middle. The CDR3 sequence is CATSREGQASYEQYF. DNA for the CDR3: TGTGCCACCAGCAGAGAGGGGCAGGCCTCCTACGAGCAGTACTTC.

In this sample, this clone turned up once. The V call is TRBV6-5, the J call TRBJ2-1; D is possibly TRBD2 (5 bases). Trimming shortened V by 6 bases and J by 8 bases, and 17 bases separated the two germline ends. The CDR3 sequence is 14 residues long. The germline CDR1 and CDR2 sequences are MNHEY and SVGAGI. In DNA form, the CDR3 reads TGTGCCAGCAGATACGCCTTACGGGAAGATGAGCAGTTCTTC. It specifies CASRYALREDEQFF.

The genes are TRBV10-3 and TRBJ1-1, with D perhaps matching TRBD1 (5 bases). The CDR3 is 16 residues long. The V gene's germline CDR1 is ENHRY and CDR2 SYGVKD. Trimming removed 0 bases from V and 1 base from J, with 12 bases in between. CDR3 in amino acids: CAISESTRRGNTEAFF. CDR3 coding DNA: TGTGCCATCAGTGAGTCGACTCGGAGGGGGAACACTGAAGCTTTCTTT.

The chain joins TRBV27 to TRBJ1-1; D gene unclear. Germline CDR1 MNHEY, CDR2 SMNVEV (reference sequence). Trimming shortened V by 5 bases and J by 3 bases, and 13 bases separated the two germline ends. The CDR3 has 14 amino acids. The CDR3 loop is CASSPTIEDTEAFF. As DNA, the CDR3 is TGTGCCAGCAGTCCAACCATTGAGGACACTGAAGCTTTCTTT.

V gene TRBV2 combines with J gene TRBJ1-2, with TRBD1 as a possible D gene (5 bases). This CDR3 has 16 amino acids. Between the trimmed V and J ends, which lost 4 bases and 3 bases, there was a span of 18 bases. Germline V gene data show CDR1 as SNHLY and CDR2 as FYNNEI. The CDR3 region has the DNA TGTGCCAGCAGTGTAAGGGGACTCCCGGAGGACTATGGCTACACCTTC. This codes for CASSVRGLPEDYGYTF.

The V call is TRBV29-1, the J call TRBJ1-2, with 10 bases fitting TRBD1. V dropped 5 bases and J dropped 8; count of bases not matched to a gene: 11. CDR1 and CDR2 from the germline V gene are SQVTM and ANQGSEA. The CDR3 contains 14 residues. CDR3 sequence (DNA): TGCAGCGTTCAATCTACCGGGACAGGGGACGGCTACACCTTC. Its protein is CSVQSTGTGDGYTF.

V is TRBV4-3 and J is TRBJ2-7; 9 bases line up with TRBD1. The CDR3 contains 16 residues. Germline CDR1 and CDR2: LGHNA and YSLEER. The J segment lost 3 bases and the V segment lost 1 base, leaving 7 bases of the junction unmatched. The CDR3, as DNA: TGCGCCAGCAGCCAAGGGCGACAGGGGGGAGTCTACGAGCAGTACTTC. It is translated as CASSQGRQGGVYEQYF.

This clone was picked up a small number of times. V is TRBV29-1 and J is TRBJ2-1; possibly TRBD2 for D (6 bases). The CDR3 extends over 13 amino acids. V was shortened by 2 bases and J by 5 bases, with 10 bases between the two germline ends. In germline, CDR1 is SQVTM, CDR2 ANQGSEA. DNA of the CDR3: TGCAGCGTTGAACTAGCGCGCAACAATGAGCAGTTCTTC. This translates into CSVELARNNEQFF.

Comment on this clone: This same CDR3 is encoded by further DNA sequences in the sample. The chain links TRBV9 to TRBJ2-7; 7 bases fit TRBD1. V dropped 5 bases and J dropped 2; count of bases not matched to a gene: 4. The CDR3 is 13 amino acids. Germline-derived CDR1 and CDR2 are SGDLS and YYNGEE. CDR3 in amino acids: CASSGDRPYEQYF. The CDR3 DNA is TGTGCCAGCAGTGGGGACAGACCCTACGAGCAGTACTTC.

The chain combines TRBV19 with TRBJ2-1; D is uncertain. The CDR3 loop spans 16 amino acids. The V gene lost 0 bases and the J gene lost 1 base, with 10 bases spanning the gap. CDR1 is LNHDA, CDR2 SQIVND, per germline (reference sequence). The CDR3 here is CASSIDYFRSYNEQFF. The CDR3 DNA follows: TGTGCCAGTAGTATAGATTACTTCCGGTCCTACAATGAGCAGTTCTTC.

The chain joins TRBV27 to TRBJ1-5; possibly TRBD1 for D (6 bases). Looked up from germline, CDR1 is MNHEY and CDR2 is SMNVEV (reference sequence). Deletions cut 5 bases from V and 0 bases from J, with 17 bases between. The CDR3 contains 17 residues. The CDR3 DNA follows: TGTGCCAGCAGTAAAACAACTGACAGGTATAGCAATCAGCCCCAGCATTTT. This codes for CASSKTTDRYSNQPQHF.

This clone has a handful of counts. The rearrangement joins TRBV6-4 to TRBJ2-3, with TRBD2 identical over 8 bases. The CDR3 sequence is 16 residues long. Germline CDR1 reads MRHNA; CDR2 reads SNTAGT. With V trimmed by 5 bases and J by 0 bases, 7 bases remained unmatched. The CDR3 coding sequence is TGTGCCAGCAGTCCGGCGGGGGGACAAAGCACAGATACGCAGTATTTT. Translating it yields CASSPAGGQSTDTQYF.

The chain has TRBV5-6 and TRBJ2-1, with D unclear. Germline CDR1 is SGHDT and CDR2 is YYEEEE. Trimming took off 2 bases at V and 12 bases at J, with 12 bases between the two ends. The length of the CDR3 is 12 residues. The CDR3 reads CASSLVGVWQFF. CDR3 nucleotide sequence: TGTGCCAGCAGCTTAGTGGGCGTTTGGCAGTTCTTC.

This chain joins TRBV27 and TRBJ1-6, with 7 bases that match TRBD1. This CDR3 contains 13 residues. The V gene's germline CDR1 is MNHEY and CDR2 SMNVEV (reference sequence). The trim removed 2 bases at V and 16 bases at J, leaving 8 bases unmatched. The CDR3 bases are TGTGCCAGCAGTTTACTCAGGGGGTCGTCTCTCCACTTT. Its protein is CASSLLRGSSLHF.

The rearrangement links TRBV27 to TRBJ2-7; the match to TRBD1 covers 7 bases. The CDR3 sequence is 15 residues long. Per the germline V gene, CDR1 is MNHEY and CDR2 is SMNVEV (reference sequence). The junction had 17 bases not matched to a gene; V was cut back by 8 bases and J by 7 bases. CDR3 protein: CASCPPGQLRKEQYF. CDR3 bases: TGTGCCAGCTGCCCTCCGGGACAGCTTCGAAAGGAGCAGTACTTC.

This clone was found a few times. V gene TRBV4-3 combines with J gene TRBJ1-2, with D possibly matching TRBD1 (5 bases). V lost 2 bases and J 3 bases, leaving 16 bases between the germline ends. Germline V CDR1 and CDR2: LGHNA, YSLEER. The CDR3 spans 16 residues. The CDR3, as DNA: TGCGCCAGCAGCCAACCAGGAGACAAGGGGCACTATGGCTACACCTTC. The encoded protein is CASSQPGDKGHYGYTF.

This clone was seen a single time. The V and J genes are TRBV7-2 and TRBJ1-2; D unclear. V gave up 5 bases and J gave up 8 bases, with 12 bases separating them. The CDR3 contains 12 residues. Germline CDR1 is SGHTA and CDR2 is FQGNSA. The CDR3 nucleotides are TGTGCCAGCAGCCCGAGCCCGGGAGGCTACACCTTC. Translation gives CASSPSPGGYTF.